The 8 T cell receptor beta chains below come from one sample, sequenced in a study of blood T cell repertoires in COVID-19 (dated by TCRdb to about 2020). Receptor libraries were prepared by the immunoSEQ multiplex PCR assay. TCRdb stores this immuneACCESS table with in-frame sequences only. Part of the clones is absent; in the studies checked, under half of the shortfall reflects unresolved V genes, and no reason is known for the rest. This sample lists about 130,000 clones; around 81% were detected once. The top ten hold 3.8% of the sample. The specimen sequenced was peripheral blood. These TCRs come from a woman aged 50 to 60 with acute or convalescent COVID-19.

J is TRBJ2-5 and V is TRBV7-8; 8 bases match TRBD1. The CDR3 totals 17 residues. Per the germline V gene, CDR1 is SGHVS and CDR2 is FQNEAQ. The V segment lost 5 bases and the J segment 3 bases; nucleotides outside the gene matches: 14. CDR3 amino acids: CASSRATQGAVKETQYF. As DNA, the CDR3 is TGTGCCAGCAGCCGAGCAACGCAGGGGGCCGTGAAAGAGACCCAGTACTTC.

This chain connects TRBV7-3 to TRBJ2-3; D unresolved. The CDR3 is 14 amino acids. CDR1 is SGHTA and CDR2 is FQGTGA in the germline V gene. The V end was cut by 10 bases, the J end by 4 bases, with 18 bases between. This CDR3 is CATSPSPTSDTQYF. The CDR3 bases are TGTGCCACCTCTCCCAGCCCGACTTCAGATACGCAGTATTTT.

This chain links TRBV6-5 with TRBJ1-1; no clear D. The germline gives CDR1 MNHEY, CDR2 SVGAGI. The CDR3 sequence is 11 residues long. CDR3 protein: CVLESDTEAFF. In nucleotides, the CDR3 is TGTGTGCTGGAGTCGGACACTGAAGCTTTCTTT.

This clone was picked up a small number of times. V gene TRBV19 combines with J gene TRBJ1-2; weak D call: TRBD1 (5 bases). Trimming shortened V by 5 bases and J by 4 bases, and 14 bases separated the two germline ends. CDR3 length: 14 amino acids. The V gene's germline CDR1 is LNHDA and CDR2 SQIVND (reference sequence). In DNA form, the CDR3 reads TGTGCCAGTAGTCAAACGACAGTGTCCTATGGCTACACCTTC. It specifies CASSQTTVSYGYTF.

This sequence joins TRBV30 and TRBJ2-7, with no clear D. The CDR3 is 14 amino acids. Germline-derived CDR1 and CDR2 are GTSNPN and SVGIG (reference sequence). Trimming removed 0 bases at V and 6 bases at J, with 15 bases between. The CDR3 loop reads CAWSVLGERREQYF. As DNA, the CDR3 is TGTGCCTGGAGTGTCCTTGGAGAACGCCGCGAGCAGTACTTC.

The chain has TRBV3-1 (or the pseudogene TRBV3-2) and TRBJ2-5; D is unresolved. V gave up 3 bases and J gave up 4 bases, with 21 bases separating them. There are 17 residues in the CDR3. Germline V lookup: CDR1 LGHDT, CDR2 YNNKEL (reference sequence). CDR3 nucleotides: TGTGCCAGCAGCCACCCCCGGTCTCGAAGTCTTTTAGAGACCCAGTACTTC. It yields the protein CASSHPRSRSLLETQYF.

The genes are TRBV11-2 and TRBJ2-5, with 7 bases fitting TRBD2. After removal of 0 bases from V and 10 bases from J, the junction contained 5 bases not matched to a gene. The CDR3 loop spans 13 amino acids. Germline V gene lookup returns CDR1 SGHAT and CDR2 FQNNGV. The DNA of the CDR3 is TGTGCCAGCAGCTTAGAATGGGGAGGGGACCAGTACTTC. This codes for CASSLEWGGDQYF.

The chain joins TRBV28 to TRBJ1-1; possibly TRBD1 for D (5 bases). V was cut by 2 bases and J by 9 bases, with 22 bases left in between. The CDR3 sequence is 16 residues long. Per germline, CDR1 MDHEN and CDR2 SYDVKM. CDR3 nucleotide sequence: TGTGCCAGCAGTTTAAGGGTGACAGCCATTCTACCTCAAGCTTTCTTT. Translating it yields CASSLRVTAILPQAFF.